Below, one T cell receptor beta chain is given with its context. This specimen comes from a study of memory CD8 T cells in hepatitis C reinfection. Trimming left V 2 bases short and J 7 bases short, with 15 bases between. The length of the CDR3 is 15 residues. In germline, CDR1 is MNHEY, CDR2 SMNVEV (reference sequence). Produced via immunoSEQ multiplex PCR; TCRdb's table is partial and in-frame only. The sample includes over 45,000 clones, nearly 90% of them seen just once. Indicated time point: pre-reinfection, 55 to 20 weeks before reinfection detection. Sorted cells were sequenced directly ex vivo without any in vitro expansion.

Material for sequencing was naive CD8+ T cells sorted from blood. This chain joins TRBV27 and TRBJ1-5, with D perhaps TRBD1 (6 bases). The clonotype was recovered from a young man with hepatitis C virus infection. CDR3 bases: TGTGCCAGCAGTTTAGGGGGCGGACCGGGGCAGCCCCAGCATTTT. Amino acids: CASSLGGGPGQPQHF.